This entry lists 25 T cell receptor beta chains sequenced from one sample in a study of blood T cell repertoires in COVID-19. Clones were sequenced by immunoSEQ multiplex PCR, and TCRdb holds only the in-frame ones, with some missing. The top ten hold approximately 3% of the sample, which has 160,000 or so clones, 89% seen once. Sequenced material: peripheral blood. These TCRs come from a man in his 60s with acute or convalescent COVID-19.

This chain links TRBV13 with TRBJ2-1; tentatively, D is TRBD1 (5 bases). The V gene lost 3 bases and the J gene lost 9 bases, with 9 bases spanning the gap. This CDR3 comprises 12 residues. Germline V CDR1 and CDR2: PRHDT, FYEKMQ (reference sequence). CDR3 amino acids: CASSLGPGEQFF. Written as DNA, the CDR3 is TGTGCCAGCAGCTTGGGGCCGGGTGAGCAGTTCTTC.

This CDR3 is CASSYRLAGVSETQYF. CDR3 DNA: TGTGCCAGCAGTTACAGACTAGCGGGGGTTAGTGAGACCCAGTACTTC. The chain links TRBV6-7 to TRBJ2-5; TRBD2 agrees at 12 bases. TRBV6-7 belongs to the ORF category, with a function that is uncertain. This CDR3 is 16 amino acids long. V dropped 2 bases and J dropped 5; count of bases not matched to a gene: 6.

The rearrangement uses TRBV19 and TRBJ2-3; D possibly corresponds to TRBD2 (6 bases). Trimming cost V 7 bases and J 6 bases, with 20 bases left between them. The CDR3 sequence is 15 residues long. Germline CDR1 reads LNHDA; CDR2 reads SQIVND (reference sequence). CDR3 in amino acids: CASTQLAYRTDTQYF. CDR3 coding DNA: TGTGCCAGTACCCAACTAGCTTACCGGACGGATACGCAGTATTTT.

The rearrangement joins TRBV9 to TRBJ2-3; 7 positions agree with TRBD2. Germline V gene lookup returns CDR1 SGDLS and CDR2 YYNGEE. The CDR3 runs to 14 residues. Unmatched junction bases numbered 3, after V lost 2 bases and J lost 3 bases. CDR3: CASSVTSRTDTQYF. In nucleotides, the CDR3 is TGTGCCAGCAGCGTGACTAGCCGAACAGATACGCAGTATTTT.

This rearrangement joins TRBV3-1 (or the pseudogene TRBV3-2) to TRBJ1-3; D unclear. Trimming cost V 0 bases and J 4 bases, with 10 bases left between them. The germline gives CDR1 LGHDT, CDR2 YNNKEL (reference sequence). The CDR3 is made up of 15 amino acids. CDR3 sequence reads: CASSQDARSGNTIYF. The DNA for the CDR3 is TGTGCCAGCAGCCAAGACGCCAGGTCCGGAAACACCATATATTTT.

This clone has just one count. This chain uses TRBV24-1 with TRBJ1-5, with 12 positions matching TRBD1. J was trimmed by 4 bases and V by 5 bases; bases with no gene match: 5. This CDR3 comprises 16 residues. Germline V CDR1 and CDR2: KGHDR, SFDVKD. CDR3 region: CATSGGTGGRNQPQHF. The CDR3 DNA follows: TGTGCCACCAGTGGTGGGACAGGGGGCCGAAATCAGCCCCAGCATTTT.

This chain uses TRBV6-5 with TRBJ1-1; 7 nucleotides align to TRBD1. The CDR3 extends over 13 amino acids. The germline V gene has CDR1 MNHEY and CDR2 SVGAGI. The V gene end was trimmed by 2 bases and the J gene end by 11 bases; junction bases not matched to a gene: 8. This CDR3 is CASSYGGTENAFF. CDR3 bases: TGTGCCAGCAGTTACGGGGGGACAGAGAACGCTTTCTTT.

The CDR3 nucleotides read TGTGCCAGCAGCCTCCCGGTCACCAACACTGAAGCTTTCTTT. Translating gives CASSLPVTNTEAFF. V gene TRBV7-2 combines with J gene TRBJ1-1, with D unresolved. V was shortened by 5 bases and J by 2 bases, with 12 bases between the two germline ends. The length of the CDR3 is 14 residues. Germline V gene sequence: CDR1 SGHTA, CDR2 FQGNSA. The whole variable domain, remainder taken from reference TRBV7-2 and TRBJ1-1, is GAGVSQSPSNKVTEKGKDVELRCDPISGHTALYWYRQSLGQGLEFLIYFQGNSAPDKSGLPSDRFSAERTGGSVSTLTIQRTQQEDSAVYLCASSLPVTNTEAFFGQGTRLTVV.

The rearrangement joins TRBV19 to TRBJ1-2; TRBD1 is a possible D gene (5 bases). Germline lookup yields CDR1 LNHDA and CDR2 SQIVND (reference sequence). CDR3 size: 13 residues. The V end was cut by 6 bases, the J end by 8 bases, with 16 bases between. The CDR3 coding sequence is TGTGCCAGTAGCCCGCAGGGTCTACGAGGCTACACCTTC. Encoded protein: CASSPQGLRGYTF.

This clone showed up just once. This chain links TRBV10-3 with TRBJ2-3, with TRBD2 matching 9 bases. CDR3 length equals 16 residues. Germline V gene lookup returns CDR1 ENHRY and CDR2 SYGVKD. With V trimmed by 3 bases and J by 3 bases, 7 bases remained unmatched. CDR3 amino acids: CAISDGGGAITDTQYF. For the CDR3, the DNA is TGTGCCATCAGTGATGGCGGGGGGGCCATAACAGATACGCAGTATTTT.

The chain couples TRBV19 to TRBJ1-5; D is perhaps TRBD1 (6 bases). Germline-derived CDR1 and CDR2 are LNHDA and SQIVND (reference sequence). With 2 bases removed from V and 3 bases from J, the gap between germline ends came to 23 bases. The CDR3 length is 19 residues. The CDR3 sequence is CASSISGGQGRTYNQPQHF. CDR3 bases: TGTGCCAGTAGTATAAGTGGTGGGCAGGGGAGAACCTACAATCAGCCCCAGCATTTT.

The gene calls are TRBV24-1 and TRBJ2-3; maybe TRBD2 (6 bases). V lost 6 bases, J lost 0 bases, and 9 bases lay in between. CDR3 length equals 14 residues. Germline V gives CDR1 KGHDR, CDR2 SFDVKD. CDR3 residues: CATSRGTSTDTQYF. Here the CDR3 DNA reads TGTGCCACCAGTCGTGGGACTAGCACAGATACGCAGTATTTT.

The V call is TRBV5-1, the J call TRBJ1-6; D is ambiguous. Germline V lookup: CDR1 SGHRS, CDR2 YFSETQ. With 7 bases removed from V and 7 bases from J, the gap between germline ends came to 15 bases. This CDR3 region has 14 residues. The chain's CDR3 is CASGEGTRNSPLHF. Here the CDR3 DNA reads TGCGCCAGCGGAGAGGGAACCCGCAATTCACCCCTCCACTTT.

CDR3: CASSSIPGQGYGYTF. Here the CDR3 DNA reads TGTGCCAGCAGTTCTATTCCGGGACAGGGGTATGGCTACACCTTC. This chain uses TRBV6-2 or TRBV6-3 with TRBJ1-2, with 10 nucleotides matching TRBD1. This CDR3 has 15 amino acids. V gave up 4 bases and J gave up 5 bases; unmatched junction bases: 7. Germline loops: CDR1 MNHEY, CDR2 SVGEGT.

V usage is TRBV7-2 and J usage is TRBJ1-3; 7 nucleotides match TRBD1. The CDR3 consists of 15 residues. The junction had 2 bases not matched to a gene; V was cut back by 1 base and J by 2 bases. The V gene's germline CDR1 is SGHTA and CDR2 FQGNSA. The CDR3 region is CASSLGDRAGNTIYF. In nucleotides, the CDR3 is TGTGCCAGCAGCTTAGGGGACAGAGCTGGAAACACCATATATTTT.

The rearrangement uses TRBV5-5 and TRBJ1-2, with TRBD1 matching 7 bases. V dropped 4 bases and J dropped 1; count of bases not matched to a gene: 1. The V gene's germline CDR1 is SGHKS and CDR2 YYEKEE (reference sequence). The CDR3 contains 13 residues. As DNA, the CDR3 is TGTGCCAGCAGCCGGGACAGTAACTATGGCTACACCTTC. The encoded protein is CASSRDSNYGYTF.

V gene TRBV14 combines with J gene TRBJ2-7, with a possible D match to TRBD1 (5 bases). This CDR3 comprises 15 residues. CDR1 and CDR2 from the germline V gene are SGHDN and FVKESK. The V gene lost 0 bases and the J gene lost 4 bases, with 13 bases spanning the gap. CDR3 in amino acids: CASSQEFGRAYEQYF. The CDR3 DNA sequence: TGTGCCAGCAGCCAAGAATTCGGCAGGGCATACGAGCAGTACTTC.

J is TRBJ1-5 and V is TRBV4-3, with D unclear. The germline gives CDR1 LGHNA, CDR2 YSLEER. The CDR3 spans 16 residues. Trimming stripped 0 bases from V and 8 bases from J, with 17 bases between. The CDR3 protein is CASSQDWAGSLEPQHF. CDR3 DNA: TGCGCCAGCAGCCAAGATTGGGCGGGGTCCTTGGAGCCCCAGCATTTT.

The chain couples TRBV30 to TRBJ1-4; TRBD1 aligns across 7 bases. This CDR3 is built from 15 residues. The germline V gene has CDR1 GTSNPN and CDR2 SVGIG (reference sequence). The trim removed 3 bases at V and 4 bases at J, leaving 8 bases unmatched. CDR3 residues: CAWRGNRGFNEKLFF. The CDR3 DNA reads TGTGCCTGGAGGGGAAACAGGGGTTTTAATGAAAAACTGTTTTTT.

This clone was seen more than once but under ten times. This sequence joins TRBV3-1 (or the pseudogene TRBV3-2) and TRBJ2-3, with D tentatively TRBD2 (6 bases). The V gene lost 4 bases and the J gene lost 0 bases, with 20 bases spanning the gap. The CDR3 contains 18 residues. From germline, CDR1 is LGHDT and CDR2 YNNKEL (reference sequence). CDR3 region: CASSLGSRGLGSTDTQYF. DNA of the CDR3: TGTGCCAGCAGCCTCGGGAGTCGGGGCCTCGGAAGCACAGATACGCAGTATTTT.

The chain has TRBV5-6 and TRBJ2-1; TRBD2 agrees at 8 bases. The V segment lost 0 bases and the J segment 11 bases; nucleotides outside the gene matches: 10. This CDR3 contains 15 residues. Germline loops: CDR1 SGHDT, CDR2 YYEEEE. The CDR3 reads CASSLGGAGTSKQFF. CDR3 coding DNA: TGTGCCAGCAGCTTGGGAGGGGCAGGGACTAGTAAGCAGTTCTTC.

This chain joins TRBV19 and TRBJ1-2, with TRBD1 matching over 11 bases. This CDR3 comprises 15 residues. Germline CDR1 reads LNHDA; CDR2 reads SQIVND (reference sequence). J gave up 6 bases and V 7 bases, and 10 bases lay outside the gene matches. CDR3 coding DNA: TGTGCCAGTAACCCCCCAGGGACAGGGGGTAATGGCTACACCTTC. The encoded protein is CASNPPGTGGNGYTF.

This chain joins TRBV9 and TRBJ1-3; maybe TRBD1 (5 bases). CDR3 length: 17 residues. The germline V gene encodes CDR1 SGDLS and CDR2 YYNGEE. Trimming took 4 bases from V and 0 from J, leaving 17 bases between them. The CDR3 is CASSKSLQEHSGNTIYF. CDR3 in DNA: TGTGCCAGCAGCAAAAGCCTACAGGAACACTCTGGAAACACCATATATTTT. Full variable domain (outside the CDR3, taken from reference TRBV9 and TRBJ1-3): DSGVTQTPKHLITATGQRVTLRCSPRSGDLSVYWYQQSLDQGLQFLIQYYNGEERAKGNILERFSAQQFPDLHSELNLSSLELGDSALYFCASSKSLQEHSGNTIYFGEGSWLTVV.

The chain recombines TRBV11-2 with TRBJ1-1; D is unresolved. This CDR3 comprises 11 residues. CDR1 and CDR2 from the germline V gene are SGHAT and FQNNGV. Trimming took off 1 base at V and 6 bases at J, with 3 bases between the two ends. CDR3 coding DNA: TGTGCCAGCAGCTTAGGGCCTGAAGCTTTCTTT. The encoded protein is CASSLGPEAFF.

The chain links TRBV11-2 to TRBJ1-1, with 9 bases identical to TRBD1. This CDR3 comprises 12 residues. The V segment lost 5 bases and the J segment 8 bases; nucleotides outside the gene matches: 3. Looked up from germline, CDR1 is SGHAT and CDR2 is FQNNGV. This chain's CDR3 is CASSRDRGEAFF. The DNA of the CDR3 is TGTGCCAGCAGCCGAGACAGGGGGGAAGCTTTCTTT.